This T cell receptor (beta chain) was found in a study of T cells in localized non-small cell lung cancer. Profiled with immunoSEQ multiplex PCR; TCRdb holds only in-frame clones, not every one. Of 31,000 or so clones listed, about 82% are singletons. CDR1 and CDR2 (germline): LNHDA, SQIVND (reference sequence). The CDR3 covers 15 residues. With V trimmed by 3 bases and J by 7 bases, 9 bases remained unmatched. Overall study findings and caveats: The tumor had only one region sequenced, so heterogeneity remains possible.

In the case of this clone: The antigen is undetermined.

Sequencing used peripheral blood, obtained before any cancer treatment. This TCR came from a male donor aged 60 or over with stage III squamous cell lung carcinoma. This chain links TRBV19 with TRBJ2-1; 7 bases match TRBD2. The CDR3 sequence: CASSIPSGGLNEQFF. CDR3 DNA: TGTGCCAGTAGTATCCCCTCGGGAGGTTTAAATGAGCAGTTCTTC. The variable domain in full, completed from reference TRBV19 and TRBJ2-1, reads DGGITQSPKYLFRKEGQNVTLSCEQNLNHDAMYWYRQDPGQGLRLIYYSQIVNDFQKGDIAEGYSVSREKKESFPLTVTSAQKNPTAFYLCASSIPSGGLNEQFFGPGTRLTVL.